Presented here are 28 T cell receptor beta chains from one specimen sequenced in a study of cytomegalovirus exposure and HLA in healthy donors. Primers for the PCR totalled 60 Vbeta and 13 Jbeta. Assay used: immunoSEQ multiplex PCR; TCRdb lists only in-frame clones, some missing. This table has roughly 100,000 clones, more than 65% appearing once. Specimen: PBMCs. The receptors were gathered from a man aged 40-50 years in good health and CMV-seropositive.

This chain joins TRBV18 and TRBJ1-3, with 7 bases aligning to TRBD1. The V gene end was trimmed by 0 bases and the J gene end by 3 bases; junction bases not matched to a gene: 8. The CDR3 runs to 17 residues. The germline CDR1 and CDR2 sequences are KGHSH and LQKENI. In DNA form, the CDR3 reads TGTGCCAGCTCACCACCATCAGGGGGAATTTTTGGAAACACCATATATTTT. Amino acids: CASSPPSGGIFGNTIYF.

The gene calls are TRBV9 and TRBJ2-5, with a possible D match to TRBD2 (6 bases). Germline V gene data show CDR1 as SGDLS and CDR2 as YYNGEE. V lost 1 base to trimming and J lost 2 bases, with 12 bases between them. This CDR3 contains 15 residues. CDR3 region: CASSVKEGRQETQYF. In DNA, the CDR3 is TGTGCCAGCAGCGTAAAGGAGGGGAGGCAAGAGACCCAGTACTTC.

The chain recombines TRBV13 with TRBJ2-2; a possible D gene is TRBD1 (6 bases). V gave up 0 bases and J gave up 2 bases, with 10 bases separating them. This CDR3 is 16 amino acids long. CDR1 PRHDT and CDR2 FYEKMQ come from the germline V gene (reference sequence). The CDR3 spells CASSLGGATNTGELFF. In DNA, the CDR3 is TGTGCCAGCAGCTTAGGGGGGGCTACTAACACCGGGGAGCTGTTTTTT. The full variable domain, with the rest looked up from reference TRBV13 and TRBJ2-2, is AAGVIQSPRHLIKEKRETATLKCYPIPRHDTVYWYQQGPGQDPQFLISFYEKMQSDKGSIPDRFSAQQFSDYHSELNMSSLELGDSALYFCASSLGGATNTGELFFGEGSRLTVL.

The chain has TRBV2 and TRBJ1-1; D is possibly TRBD1 (6 bases). Germline CDR1 reads SNHLY; CDR2 reads FYNNEI. V was clipped by 6 bases and J by 0 bases, with 11 bases between them. The CDR3 has 14 residues. CDR3 protein: CASRFKGVNTEAFF. CDR3 in DNA: TGTGCCAGCAGGTTTAAGGGGGTGAACACTGAAGCTTTCTTT.

This sequence joins TRBV5-6 and TRBJ1-2; 7 nucleotides align to TRBD1. Germline V gene data show CDR1 as SGHDT and CDR2 as YYEEEE. The V gene end was trimmed by 4 bases and the J gene end by 2 bases; junction bases not matched to a gene: 5. CDR3 size: 14 residues. The CDR3 sequence: CASSTSGQNYGYTF. Written as DNA, the CDR3 is TGTGCCAGCAGCACCTCGGGACAGAACTATGGCTACACCTTC.

This rearrangement joins TRBV6-5 to TRBJ2-2, with 7 bases that match TRBD2. Germline-derived CDR1 and CDR2 are MNHEY and SVGAGI. The CDR3 covers 14 residues. Trimming at V came to 7 bases and at J to 8 bases, leaving 10 bases not matched to a gene. The CDR3 coding sequence is TGTGCCAGCACCCCACCGGGACTACAAGGGGAGCTGTTTTTT. This encodes CASTPPGLQGELFF.

The chain joins TRBV9 to TRBJ2-3; D perhaps matches TRBD2 (5 bases). Trimming pared 0 bases from V and 1 base from J, leaving 12 bases between. Germline V lookup: CDR1 SGDLS, CDR2 YYNGEE. The CDR3 totals 16 residues. The CDR3 region has the DNA TGTGCCAGCAGCGTAGTGGCGGGTTCGGGCACAGATACGCAGTATTTT. Translating it yields CASSVVAGSGTDTQYF. The variable domain in full, completed from reference TRBV9 and TRBJ2-3, reads DSGVTQTPKHLITATGQRVTLRCSPRSGDLSVYWYQQSLDQGLQFLIQYYNGEERAKGNILERFSAQQFPDLHSELNLSSLELGDSALYFCASSVVAGSGTDTQYFGPGTRLTVL.

This clone showed up just a few times. The gene calls are TRBV29-1 and TRBJ2-3; D gene uncertain. The CDR3 spans 11 residues. Trimming removed 4 bases at V and 6 bases at J, with 8 bases between. Per germline, CDR1 SQVTM and CDR2 ANQGSEA. The CDR3 bases are TGCAGCGTTGGTGTCCAGGATACGCAGTATTTT. Residues: CSVGVQDTQYF.

The chain carries TRBV5-4 and TRBJ2-3, with 11 nucleotides matching TRBD2. This CDR3 contains 14 residues. CDR1 is SGHNT, CDR2 YYREEE, per germline (reference sequence). J was trimmed by 6 bases and V by 3 bases; bases with no gene match: 3. CDR3 sequence: CASSYSGGADTQYF. DNA for the CDR3: TGTGCCAGCAGCTATAGCGGGGGGGCCGATACGCAGTATTTT.

DNA for the CDR3: TGTGCCAGTAGTATAGTTGCTCGGCGGGAGGGGTACACCGGGGAGCTGTTTTTT. Residues: CASSIVARREGYTGELFF. The chain employs TRBV19 and TRBJ2-2; 9 bases align to TRBD2. Germline-derived CDR1 and CDR2 are LNHDA and SQIVND (reference sequence). With V trimmed by 1 base and J by 3 bases, 9 bases remained unmatched. The CDR3 length is 18 residues.

The V gene is TRBV15, the J gene TRBJ1-2, with D unresolved. This CDR3 is 14 amino acids long. The V gene's germline CDR1 is LNHNV and CDR2 YYDKDF (reference sequence). V lost 2 bases and J lost 8, with 15 bases in between. This CDR3 reads CATSRQDQRRGYTF. Written as DNA, the CDR3 is TGTGCCACCAGCAGACAAGACCAACGGAGAGGCTACACCTTC.

The gene calls are TRBV9 and TRBJ2-1, with D perhaps TRBD2 (6 bases). This CDR3 has 13 amino acids. Between the trimmed V and J ends, which lost 4 bases and 5 bases, there was a span of 10 bases. CDR1 and CDR2 from the germline V gene are SGDLS and YYNGEE. The CDR3 is CASSRDSNNEQFF. The CDR3 nucleotides read TGTGCCAGCAGCCGGGACTCAAACAATGAGCAGTTCTTC. Filled out from reference TRBV9 and TRBJ2-1, the complete variable domain reads DSGVTQTPKHLITATGQRVTLRCSPRSGDLSVYWYQQSLDQGLQFLIQYYNGEERAKGNILERFSAQQFPDLHSELNLSSLELGDSALYFCASSRDSNNEQFFGPGTRLTVL.

This clone is a singleton in its sample. The CDR3 region is CASSLESLWERIRETQYF. The CDR3 DNA follows: TGTGCCAGCAGCTTAGAATCTTTGTGGGAGAGGATCCGAGAGACCCAGTACTTC. V usage is TRBV7-2 and J usage is TRBJ2-5; tentatively, D is TRBD2 (5 bases). V was clipped by 1 base and J by 4 bases, with 22 bases between them. The CDR3 sequence is 18 residues long. Germline values: CDR1 SGHTA, CDR2 FQGNSA.

V is TRBV9 and J is TRBJ1-1; 9 bases agree with TRBD1. The CDR3 consists of 15 residues. J was trimmed by 4 bases and V by 3 bases; bases with no gene match: 7. Germline V CDR1 and CDR2: SGDLS, YYNGEE. CDR3 nucleotides: TGTGCCAGCAGCGGAGGACAGGGGATGTTCACTGAAGCTTTCTTT. Translation gives CASSGGQGMFTEAFF.

This clone was counted once. The chain links TRBV7-9 to TRBJ1-3; the D is unclear. The germline CDR1 and CDR2 sequences are SEHNR and FQNEAQ (reference sequence). The CDR3 extends over 15 amino acids. The germline V and J ends were trimmed by 2 bases and 3 bases, with 11 bases remaining between them. Here the CDR3 DNA reads TGTGCCAGCAGCTTACGCGAGCTCGGTGGAAACACCATATATTTT. It yields the protein CASSLRELGGNTIYF.

The chain joins TRBV2 to TRBJ2-7; TRBD1 might be the D (5 bases). The CDR3 is 14 residues long. Germline loops: CDR1 SNHLY, CDR2 FYNNEI. Trimming took off 4 bases at V and 2 bases at J, with 12 bases between the two ends. The CDR3 protein is CASSVSPGPYEQYF. Written as DNA, the CDR3 is TGTGCCAGCAGTGTCTCGCCAGGGCCCTACGAGCAGTACTTC.

This clone has only one observation. The same CDR3 also results from other DNA sequences found in this sample. The chain uses TRBV5-4 and TRBJ1-4, with TRBD1 matching over 10 bases. This CDR3 is built from 16 residues. V shed 0 bases and J 6 bases; nucleotides not matched to a gene: 5. The germline V gene encodes CDR1 SGHNT and CDR2 YYREEE (reference sequence). CDR3: CASSLDPGTGDEKLFF. CDR3 nucleotides: TGTGCCAGCAGCTTGGACCCCGGGACAGGGGATGAAAAACTGTTTTTT.

The CDR3 is CASSLGSRQGSGANVLTF. The CDR3 coding sequence is TGTGCCAGCAGCTTGGGAAGTCGGCAGGGCTCTGGGGCCAACGTCCTGACTTTC. V usage is TRBV5-4 and J usage is TRBJ2-6, with D maybe TRBD1 (5 bases). Germline V lookup: CDR1 SGHNT, CDR2 YYREEE (reference sequence). Trimming left V 0 bases short and J 0 bases short, with 13 bases between. This CDR3 comprises 18 residues.

The chain joins TRBV5-4 to TRBJ2-7; no definite D call. Germline V gives CDR1 SGHNT, CDR2 YYREEE (reference sequence). V was pared by 3 bases and J by 2 bases, with 12 bases between. CDR3 length: 14 residues. The CDR3 DNA follows: TGTGCCAGCAGCTACAATCCATCAACCTACGAGCAGTACTTC. It specifies CASSYNPSTYEQYF.

V and J are TRBV30 and TRBJ2-2; tentative D call: TRBD2 (5 bases). The V end was cut by 2 bases, the J end by 0 bases, with 13 bases between. Per germline, CDR1 GTSNPN and CDR2 SVGIG (reference sequence). The CDR3 runs to 16 residues. The CDR3 loop is CAWSWADFSNTGELFF. In DNA form, the CDR3 reads TGTGCCTGGAGTTGGGCGGACTTCTCGAACACCGGGGAGCTGTTTTTT.

This clone has a handful of counts. The V gene is TRBV29-1, the J gene TRBJ2-1; D is perhaps TRBD2 (6 bases). The V and J ends lost 7 bases and 13 bases respectively, with 20 bases between them. The CDR3 length is 12 residues. The germline V gene has CDR1 SQVTM and CDR2 ANQGSEA. CDR3 in amino acids: CSAGLGAGQQFF. CDR3 in DNA: TGCAGCGCGGGACTGGGTGCAGGGCAACAGTTCTTC.

The CDR3 DNA is TGCGCCAGCAGTTGGTCGGGGGAGGCTAATGAAAAACTGTTTTTT. Protein: CASSWSGEANEKLFF. The rearrangement uses TRBV4-1 and TRBJ1-4; a weak D match, TRBD1 (5 bases). The CDR3 has 15 amino acids. Germline CDR1 MGHRA, CDR2 YSYEKL. With 6 bases removed from V and 3 bases from J, the gap between germline ends came to 14 bases.

This chain uses TRBV7-9 with TRBJ2-1; 9 nucleotides line up with TRBD1. V shed 5 bases and J 9 bases; nucleotides not matched to a gene: 11. Germline V CDR1 and CDR2: SEHNR, FQNEAQ (reference sequence). This CDR3 is built from 15 residues. In DNA, the CDR3 is TGTGCCAGCAGCCCTCCCGGGACAGGGTATGGTGAGCAGTTCTTC. It encodes CASSPPGTGYGEQFF.

The J gene is TRBJ2-7, the V gene TRBV27; TRBD2 aligns across 12 bases. V lost 0 bases, J lost 4 bases, and 4 bases stayed unmatched. This CDR3 region has 16 residues. CDR1 is MNHEY, CDR2 SMNVEV, per germline (reference sequence). CDR3 sequence: CASSLSGLAGLYEQYF. The CDR3 DNA follows: TGTGCCAGCAGTTTATCCGGACTAGCGGGACTTTACGAGCAGTACTTC.

This chain connects TRBV9 to TRBJ1-6, with 8 bases lining up with TRBD1. The CDR3 has 15 residues. Germline CDR1 SGDLS, CDR2 YYNGEE. J lost 9 bases, V lost 2 bases, and 7 bases had no gene match. CDR3 DNA: TGTGCCAGCAGCGTCGACAGCCAGGGGGCTTCACCCCTCCACTTT. Translating gives CASSVDSQGASPLHF.

There are a few counts of this clone. The CDR3 coding sequence is TGTGCCAGCTCACCAGGACAGGGAGGGGATAGCAATCAGCCCCAGCATTTT. Encoded protein: CASSPGQGGDSNQPQHF. V is TRBV18 and J is TRBJ1-5; 8 positions match TRBD1. Trimming cost V 2 bases and J 0 bases; bases outside gene matches: 6. Per the germline V gene, CDR1 is KGHSH and CDR2 is LQKENI. This CDR3 has 17 amino acids. Supplemented by reference TRBV18 and TRBJ1-5, the full variable domain reads NAGVMQNPRHLVRRRGQEARLRCSPMKGHSHVYWYRQLPEEGLKFMVYLQKENIIDESGMPKERFSAEFPKEGPSILRIQQVVRGDSAAYFCASSPGQGGDSNQPQHFGDGTRLSIL.

There are a few counts of this clone. The V and J genes are TRBV30 and TRBJ2-7, with D possibly being TRBD1 (5 bases). V lost 4 bases to trimming and J lost 0 bases, with 10 bases between them. The CDR3 runs to 13 residues. Germline V gene data show CDR1 as GTSNPN and CDR2 as SVGIG (reference sequence). The DNA for the CDR3 is TGTGCCTGGATGAAACAGGTCTCCTACGAGCAGTACTTC. It encodes CAWMKQVSYEQYF.

This chain connects TRBV15 to TRBJ2-5; the match to TRBD1 covers 9 bases. Trimming at V came to 4 bases and at J to 2 bases, leaving 2 bases not matched to a gene. CDR1 is LNHNV and CDR2 is YYDKDF in the germline V gene (reference sequence). The CDR3 length is 14 residues. The CDR3 DNA is TGTGCCACCAGCAAAGACAGGGGGCAAGAGACCCAGTACTTC. This gives the protein CATSKDRGQETQYF.